Listed below are T cell receptor beta chains from one sample, sequenced in a study of early T cells in non-severe SARS-CoV-2 infection. MiXCR, run by TCRdb on the 5' RACE reads, gives a single entry per CDR3 protein. The table has roughly 120,000 distinct CDR3 sequences, approximately 12% seen once; the top ten hold 3% to 4.5%. The specimen was whole blood, collected at baseline. These receptors were obtained from an adult who was a healthcare worker with PCR-confirmed SARS-CoV-2 infection or an uninfected control (not recorded which). The CDR3 runs from the conserved cysteine through the conserved F or W. Fields, in order: J gene, V gene, D gene, clone size, CDR3 protein, CDR3 DNA. A D gene is named only where the DNA matches it firmly. Not every row has a clone size; where given, it reads once, few, many or a size class.

>TRBJ2-5|TRBV5-1|NA|few
CASSLNVETQYF
TGCGCCAGCAGCTTGAACGTAGAGACCCAGTACTTC
>TRBJ2-1|TRBV6-6|NA|few
CASCSETSSYNEQFF
TGTGCCAGCTGTTCTGAAACCAGCTCCTACAATGAGCAGTTCTTC
>TRBJ2-5|TRBV7-6|TRBD2|many
CASRNALAGVSETQYF
TGTGCCAGCAGAAACGCGCTAGCGGGAGTTTCGGAGACCCAGTACTTC
>TRBJ1-1|TRBV29-1|NA|NA
CSVPPAGWNTEAFF
TGCAGCGTCCCCCCGGCGGGCTGGAACACTGAAGCTTTCTTT
>TRBJ2-7|TRBV29-1|NA|NA
CSVGMGRRQESGEQYF
TGCAGCGTTGGGATGGGCCGGCGACAGGAATCCGGCGAGCAGTACTTC
>TRBJ1-5|TRBV6-2/TRBV6-3|TRBD1|many
CASSYGTGHQPQHF
TGTGCCAGCAGTTATGGGACAGGCCATCAGCCCCAGCATTTT
>TRBJ2-1|TRBV24-1|NA|NA
CATSAQVGGESSYNEQFF
TGTGCCACCAGTGCTCAGGTCGGCGGGGAAAGCTCCTACAATGAGCAGTTCTTC
>TRBJ1-1|TRBV5-1|NA|few
CASSLTSPGGPAFF
TGCGCCAGCAGCTTGACGTCCCCTGGAGGGCCGGCTTTCTTT
>TRBJ1-1|TRBV12-3/TRBV12-4|NA|NA
CASSSHLGRDTEAFF
TGTGCCAGCAGTTCCCACCTCGGGCGAGACACTGAAGCTTTCTTT
>TRBJ1-5|TRBV7-8|NA|NA
CASSLEGQYSNQPQHF
TGTGCCAGCAGCTTAGAAGGACAGTATAGCAATCAGCCCCAGCATTTT
>TRBJ1-5|TRBV14|NA|many
CASSKTGGQPQHF
TGTGCCAGCAGCAAGACAGGTGGCCAGCCCCAGCATTTT
>TRBJ1-4|TRBV12-3/TRBV12-4|NA|few
CASSGSISAEKLFF
TGTGCCAGCAGTGGGTCGATCAGCGCGGAAAAACTGTTTTTT
>TRBJ2-2|TRBV7-3|TRBD1|many
CASSYTGTGVTGELFF
TGTGCCAGCAGTTACACCGGGACAGGGGTCACCGGGGAGCTGTTTTTT
>TRBJ1-3|TRBV5-1|NA|few
CASSLEGGNTIYF
TGCGCCAGCAGCCTTGAGGGTGGAAACACCATATATTTT
>TRBJ2-2|TRBV6-2/TRBV6-3|NA|many
CASSYRVTGELFF
TGTGCCAGCAGTTACCGGGTCACCGGGGAGCTGTTTTTT
>TRBJ2-2|TRBV2|NA|NA
CASSPQGPNTGELFF
TGTGCCAGCAGCCCACAGGGACCGAACACCGGGGAGCTGTTTTTT
>TRBJ2-2|TRBV11-2|TRBD2|few
CASSLWADWGGSPYRDTGELFF
TGTGCCAGCAGCTTATGGGCGGATTGGGGCGGGAGCCCATATCGAGACACCGGGGAGCTGTTTTTT
>TRBJ1-2|TRBV5-5|NA|NA
CASTLANRYGYTF
TGTGCCAGCACCCTGGCCAACAGATATGGCTACACCTTC
>TRBJ2-7|TRBV4-1|TRBD2|NA
CASSQVPAGFSYEQYF
TGCGCCAGCAGCCAAGTCCCAGCGGGGTTCTCCTACGAGCAGTACTTC
>TRBJ2-1|TRBV20-1|NA|few
CSAPTQGDEQFF
TGCAGTGCCCCAACACAGGGAGATGAGCAGTTCTTC
>TRBJ1-1|TRBV29-1|NA|many
CSVESGSTEAFF
TGCAGCGTTGAATCAGGGAGCACTGAAGCTTTCTTT
>TRBJ1-4|TRBV30|NA|many
CAWHGSTNEKLFF
TGTGCCTGGCACGGTTCAACTAATGAAAAACTGTTTTTT
>TRBJ2-3|TRBV4-1|NA|few
CASSQAGSTDTQYF
TGCGCCAGCAGCCAGGCGGGTAGCACAGATACGCAGTATTTT
>TRBJ2-3|TRBV19|NA|NA
CASSITGIFTDTQYF
TGTGCCAGTAGTATCACAGGGATATTCACAGATACGCAGTATTTT
>TRBJ1-5|TRBV2|NA|few
CASRRSGNQPQHF
TGTGCCAGCAGGAGATCAGGGAATCAGCCCCAGCATTTT
>TRBJ2-3|TRBV20-1|NA|NA
CSAHRLGSTDTQYF
TGCAGTGCTCACAGACTAGGCAGCACAGATACGCAGTATTTT
>TRBJ2-3|TRBV7-9|TRBD2|many
CASSSYAGTSGSTDTQYF
TGTGCCAGCAGCTCATACGCCGGGACTAGCGGTAGCACAGATACGCAGTATTTT
>TRBJ1-2|TRBV6-6|NA|few
CASSSDRFYGYTF
TGTGCCAGCAGCAGCGACAGGTTCTATGGCTACACCTTC
>TRBJ2-5|TRBV5-1|NA|few
CASSLAGPETQYF
TGCGCCAGCAGCTTGGCCGGGCCAGAGACCCAGTACTTC
>TRBJ2-7|TRBV13|NA|NA
CASSLQGPRSGRQYF
TGTGCCAGCAGCTTACAGGGTCCCCGATCAGGGCGGCAGTACTTC
>TRBJ1-1|TRBV5-6|NA|few
CASSQETGFEAFF
TGTGCCAGCAGCCAGGAAACAGGGTTCGAAGCTTTCTTT
>TRBJ2-2|TRBV6-5|NA|NA
CASSWGDRELFF
TGTGCCAGCAGTTGGGGTGACCGGGAGCTGTTTTTT
>TRBJ2-3|TRBV24-1|NA|few
CATPGPKEGTDTQYF
TGTGCCACACCAGGGCCAAAGGAGGGCACAGATACGCAGTATTTT
>TRBJ1-1|TRBV4-2|NA|NA
CASSQGKWSRTVEAFF
TGTGCCAGCAGCCAAGGTAAGTGGAGTCGGACAGTCGAAGCTTTCTTT
>TRBJ2-3|TRBV29-1|TRBD2|few
CSDREGLDTQYF
TGCAGCGACCGGGAGGGCCTAGATACGCAGTATTTT
>TRBJ2-3|TRBV2|TRBD1|medium-sized
CASSGGTASTDTQYF
TGTGCCAGCAGTGGAGGGACAGCTAGCACAGATACGCAGTATTTT
>TRBJ1-1|TRBV5-5|NA|few
CASSLEVMNTEAFF
TGTGCCAGCAGCCTTGAGGTTATGAACACTGAAGCTTTCTTT
>TRBJ1-1|TRBV27|NA|NA
CASRLYRVDGTEAFF
TGTGCCAGCCGCCTCTACAGGGTTGATGGCACTGAAGCTTTCTTT
>TRBJ2-3|TRBV2|NA|many
CASSVGRGRTDTQYF
TGTGCCAGCAGTGTAGGTCGGGGGCGCACAGATACGCAGTATTTT
>TRBJ2-7|TRBV6-2/TRBV6-3|NA|NA
CASSYAETGPYEQYF
TGTGCCAGCAGTTACGCCGAGACAGGACCCTACGAGCAGTACTTC